The clone carrying this T cell receptor beta chain has a handful of counts. Its antigen is still unknown. The data derive from a study of PD-1 blockade in classical Hodgkin lymphoma. Germline loops: CDR1 GTSNPN, CDR2 SVGIG (reference sequence). There are 13 residues in the CDR3. V was pared by 4 bases and J by 5 bases, with 11 bases between. Time point meaning: newly diagnosed, previously untreated cHL patient sample. Researchers used newly diagnosed, untreated classical Hodgkin lymphoma PBMCs for comparison. Overall study findings and caveats: Repertoire differences lack defined causes, possibly disease activity or prior therapy. According to reports, newly diagnosed patients had lower baseline TCR diversity than healthy donors, and relapsed/refractory patients had lower baseline TCR diversity still.

The repertoire was sequenced with immunoSEQ multiplex PCR; TCRdb's copy has only in-frame clones and lacks some. The sample includes fewer than 90,000 clones, over 90% of them seen just once. This sequence originates from a human donor with classical Hodgkin lymphoma. J is TRBJ2-2 and V is TRBV30; D is tentatively TRBD1 or TRBD2 (5 bases each). Sequenced: peripheral blood mononuclear cells (PBMCs). The CDR3 sequence is CAWMGEGTGELFF. The CDR3 region has the DNA TGTGCCTGGATGGGGGAAGGTACCGGGGAGCTGTTTTTT.